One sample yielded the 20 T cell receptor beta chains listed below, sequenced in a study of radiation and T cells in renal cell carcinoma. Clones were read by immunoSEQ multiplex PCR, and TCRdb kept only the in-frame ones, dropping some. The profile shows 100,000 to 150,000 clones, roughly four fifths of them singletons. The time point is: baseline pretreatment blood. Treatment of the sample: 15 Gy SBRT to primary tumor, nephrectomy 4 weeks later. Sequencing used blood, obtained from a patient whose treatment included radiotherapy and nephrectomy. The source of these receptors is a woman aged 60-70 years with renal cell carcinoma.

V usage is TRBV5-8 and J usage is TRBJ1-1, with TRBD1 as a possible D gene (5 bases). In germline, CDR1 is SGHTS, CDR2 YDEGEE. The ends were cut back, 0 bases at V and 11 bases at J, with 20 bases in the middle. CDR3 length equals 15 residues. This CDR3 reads CASSLVGGRIPRAFF. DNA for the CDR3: TGTGCCAGCAGCTTGGTGGGGGGTCGGATACCCCGGGCTTTCTTT.

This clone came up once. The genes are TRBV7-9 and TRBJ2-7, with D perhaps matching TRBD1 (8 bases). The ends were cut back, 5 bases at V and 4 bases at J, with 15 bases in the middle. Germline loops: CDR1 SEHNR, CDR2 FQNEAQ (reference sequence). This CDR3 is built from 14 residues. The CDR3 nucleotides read TGTGCCAGCAGCAAACAGGGGGGGGAGTACGAGCAGTACTTC. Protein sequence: CASSKQGGEYEQYF.

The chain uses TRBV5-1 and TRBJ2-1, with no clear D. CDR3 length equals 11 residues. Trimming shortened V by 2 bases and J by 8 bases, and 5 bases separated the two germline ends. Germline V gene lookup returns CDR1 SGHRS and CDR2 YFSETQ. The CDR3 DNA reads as TGCGCCAGCAGCTTTAAAGATGAGCAGTTCTTC. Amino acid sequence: CASSFKDEQFF. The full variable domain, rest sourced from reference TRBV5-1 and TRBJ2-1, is KAGVTQTPRYLIKTRGQQVTLSCSPISGHRSVSWYQQTPGQGLQFLFEYFSETQRNKGNFPGRFSGRQFSNSRSEMNVSTLELGDSALYLCASSFKDEQFFGPGTRLTVL.

CDR3 in amino acids: CASSLGPGGRKGTTYEQYF. CDR3 bases: TGTGCCAGCAGCTTAGGCCCCGGTGGCCGAAAGGGAACTACCTACGAGCAGTACTTC. The chain carries TRBV7-9 and TRBJ2-7; no definite D call. Trimming took off 1 base at V and 2 bases at J, with 24 bases between the two ends. CDR3 length: 19 amino acids. Germline V gives CDR1 SEHNR, CDR2 FQNEAQ (reference sequence).

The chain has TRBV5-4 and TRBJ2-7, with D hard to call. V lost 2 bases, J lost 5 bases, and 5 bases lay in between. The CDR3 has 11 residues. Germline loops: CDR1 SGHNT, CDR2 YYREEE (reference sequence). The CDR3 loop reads CASSFLDEQYF. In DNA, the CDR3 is TGTGCCAGCAGCTTTCTCGACGAGCAGTACTTC.

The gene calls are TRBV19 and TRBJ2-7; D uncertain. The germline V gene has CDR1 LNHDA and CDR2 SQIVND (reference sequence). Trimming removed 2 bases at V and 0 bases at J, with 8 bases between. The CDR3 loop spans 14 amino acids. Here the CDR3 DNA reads TGTGCCAGTAGTATAACGGAGCCCTCCTACGAGCAGTACTTC. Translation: CASSITEPSYEQYF.

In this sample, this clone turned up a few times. This chain's CDR3 is CASSPSGGYNEQFF. The CDR3 DNA is TGTGCCAGCAGCCCAAGCGGGGGCTACAATGAGCAGTTCTTC. The chain employs TRBV7-6 and TRBJ2-1; 8 bases line up with TRBD2. The CDR3 loop spans 14 amino acids. CDR1 and CDR2 (germline): SGHVS, FNYEAQ. V was clipped by 5 bases and J by 3 bases; unmatched bases: 3.

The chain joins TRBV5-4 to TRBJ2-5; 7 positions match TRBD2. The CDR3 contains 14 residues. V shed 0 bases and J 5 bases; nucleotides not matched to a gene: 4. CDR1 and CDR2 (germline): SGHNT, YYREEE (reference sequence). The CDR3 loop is CASSLGAGGETQYF. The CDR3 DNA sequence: TGTGCCAGCAGCTTGGGGGCCGGGGGGGAGACCCAGTACTTC.

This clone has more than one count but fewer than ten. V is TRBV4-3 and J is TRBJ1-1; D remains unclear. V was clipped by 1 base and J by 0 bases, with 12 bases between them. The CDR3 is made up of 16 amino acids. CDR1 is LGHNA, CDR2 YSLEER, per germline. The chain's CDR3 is CASSQGIEHLNTEAFF. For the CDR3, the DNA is TGCGCCAGCAGCCAAGGGATAGAACACCTGAACACTGAAGCTTTCTTT.

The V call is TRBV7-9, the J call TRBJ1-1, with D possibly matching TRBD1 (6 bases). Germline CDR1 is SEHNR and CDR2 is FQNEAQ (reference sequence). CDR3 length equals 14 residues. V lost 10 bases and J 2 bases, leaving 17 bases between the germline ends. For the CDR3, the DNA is TGTGCCACCTGGGGGGCCCCTGAAAACACTGAAGCTTTCTTT. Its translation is CATWGAPENTEAFF.

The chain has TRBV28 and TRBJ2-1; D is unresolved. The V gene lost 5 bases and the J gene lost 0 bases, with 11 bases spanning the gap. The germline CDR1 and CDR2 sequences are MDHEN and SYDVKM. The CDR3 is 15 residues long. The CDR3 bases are TGTGCCAGCAGTCTCGGGCGAAGCTCCTACAATGAGCAGTTCTTC. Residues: CASSLGRSSYNEQFF. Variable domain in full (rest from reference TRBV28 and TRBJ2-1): DVKVTQSSRYLVKRTGEKVFLECVQDMDHENMFWYRQDPGLGLRLIYFSYDVKMKEKGDIPEGYSVSREKKERFSLILESASTNQTSMYLCASSLGRSSYNEQFFGPGTRLTVL.

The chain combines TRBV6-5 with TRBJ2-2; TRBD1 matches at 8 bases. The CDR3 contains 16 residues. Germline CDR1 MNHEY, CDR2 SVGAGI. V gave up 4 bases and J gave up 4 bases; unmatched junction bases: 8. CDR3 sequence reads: CASSSRTGRGTGELFF. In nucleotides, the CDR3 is TGTGCCAGCAGTTCGCGGACAGGGAGAGGCACCGGGGAGCTGTTTTTT.

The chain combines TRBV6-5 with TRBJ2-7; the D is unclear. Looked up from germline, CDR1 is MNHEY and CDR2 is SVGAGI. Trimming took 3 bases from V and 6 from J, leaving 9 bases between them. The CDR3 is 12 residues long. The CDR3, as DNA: TGTGCCAGCAGTTATGGGTCTTTCGAGCAGTACTTC. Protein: CASSYGSFEQYF.

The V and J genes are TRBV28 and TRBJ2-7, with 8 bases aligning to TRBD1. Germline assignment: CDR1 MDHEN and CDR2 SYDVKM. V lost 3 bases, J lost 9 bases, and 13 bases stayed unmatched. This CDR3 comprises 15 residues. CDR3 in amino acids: CASSFRDRSLTVQYF. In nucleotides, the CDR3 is TGTGCCAGCAGTTTCCGGGACAGGTCCTTAACGGTGCAGTACTTC.

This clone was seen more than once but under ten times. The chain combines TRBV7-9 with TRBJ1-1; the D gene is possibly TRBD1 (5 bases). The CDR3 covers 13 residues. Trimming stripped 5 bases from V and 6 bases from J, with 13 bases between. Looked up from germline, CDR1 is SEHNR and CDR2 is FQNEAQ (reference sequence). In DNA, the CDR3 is TGTGCCAGCAGCAGGGGAGACAGAGCTGAAGCTTTCTTT. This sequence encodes CASSRGDRAEAFF.

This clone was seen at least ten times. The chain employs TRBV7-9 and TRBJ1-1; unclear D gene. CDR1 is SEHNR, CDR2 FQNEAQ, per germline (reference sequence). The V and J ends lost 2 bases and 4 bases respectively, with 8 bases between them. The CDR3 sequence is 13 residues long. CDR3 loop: CASSLSGITEAFF. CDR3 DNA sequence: TGTGCCAGCAGCTTATCGGGGATCACTGAAGCTTTCTTT.

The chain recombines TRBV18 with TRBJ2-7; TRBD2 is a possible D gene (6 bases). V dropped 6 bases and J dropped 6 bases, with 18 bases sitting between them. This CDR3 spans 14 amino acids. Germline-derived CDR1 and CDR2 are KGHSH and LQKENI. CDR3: CASSHKEGVSEQYF. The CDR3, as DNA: TGTGCCAGCTCTCACAAGGAGGGTGTCAGCGAGCAGTACTTC.

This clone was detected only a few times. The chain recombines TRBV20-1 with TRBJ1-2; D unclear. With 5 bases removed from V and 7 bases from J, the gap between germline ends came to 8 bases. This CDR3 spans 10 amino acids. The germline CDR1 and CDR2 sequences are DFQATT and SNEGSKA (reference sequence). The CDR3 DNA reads TGCAGTGCTCAAGGAGTTGGCTACACCTTC. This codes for CSAQGVGYTF.

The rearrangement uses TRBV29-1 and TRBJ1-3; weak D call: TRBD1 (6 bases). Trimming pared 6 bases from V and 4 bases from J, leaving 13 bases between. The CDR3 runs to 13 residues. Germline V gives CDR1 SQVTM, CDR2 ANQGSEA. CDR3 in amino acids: CSVSRDTGNTIYF. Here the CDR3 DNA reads TGCAGCGTGTCCCGGGACACGGGAAACACCATATATTTT.

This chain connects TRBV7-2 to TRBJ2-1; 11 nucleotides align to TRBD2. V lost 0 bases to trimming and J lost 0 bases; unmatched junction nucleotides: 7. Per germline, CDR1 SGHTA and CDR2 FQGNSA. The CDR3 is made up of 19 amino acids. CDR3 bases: TGTGCCAGCAGCTTAGCGGGACTAGCGGAAATAAACTCCTACAATGAGCAGTTCTTC. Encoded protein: CASSLAGLAEINSYNEQFF. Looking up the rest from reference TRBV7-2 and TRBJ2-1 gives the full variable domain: GAGVSQSPSNKVTEKGKDVELRCDPISGHTALYWYRQSLGQGLEFLIYFQGNSAPDKSGLPSDRFSAERTGGSVSTLTIQRTQQEDSAVYLCASSLAGLAEINSYNEQFFGPGTRLTVL.